The entry that follows covers one T cell receptor beta chain sequence. The entry originates in a study of blood T cell repertoires in COVID-19. For the study at large: Sites across the United States, Italy and Spain contributed samples from acute and convalescent COVID-19.

Methods used by the authors: Quantification of nucleated cells was approximated via reference gene primer amplification. The assay was immunoSEQ multiplex PCR, and TCRdb's table has in-frame clones only and misses some. That table supplies the V and J calls and clone size; D and trimming were determined from the DNA. The sample holds 90,000 to 120,000 clones; around 91% are singletons and the top ten take approximately 29%. J was trimmed by 0 bases and V by 5 bases; bases with no gene match: 3. The CDR3 sequence is 14 residues long. Germline CDR1 SGHTA, CDR2 FQGNSA. The sample consisted of peripheral blood. The chain recombines TRBV7-2 with TRBJ2-7, with 8 bases matching TRBD2. The TCR was taken from a woman older than 75 with acute or convalescent COVID-19. The CDR3 region is CASSPSGGSYEQYF. The CDR3 nucleotides read TGTGCCAGCAGCCCGAGCGGGGGCTCCTACGAGCAGTACTTC.